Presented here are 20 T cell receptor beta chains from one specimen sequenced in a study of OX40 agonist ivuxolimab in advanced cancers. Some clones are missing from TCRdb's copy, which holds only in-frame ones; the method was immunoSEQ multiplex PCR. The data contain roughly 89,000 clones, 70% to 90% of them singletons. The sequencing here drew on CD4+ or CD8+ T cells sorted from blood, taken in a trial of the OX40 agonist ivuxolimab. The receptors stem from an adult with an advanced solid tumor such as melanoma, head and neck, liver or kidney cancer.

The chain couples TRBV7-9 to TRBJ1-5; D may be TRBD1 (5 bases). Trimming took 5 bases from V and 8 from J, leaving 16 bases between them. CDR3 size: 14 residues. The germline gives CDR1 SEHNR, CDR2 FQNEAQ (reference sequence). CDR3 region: CASSPAGAREPQHF. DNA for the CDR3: TGTGCCAGCAGCCCCGCCGGGGCACGAGAGCCCCAGCATTTT. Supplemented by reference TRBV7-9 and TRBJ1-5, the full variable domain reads DTGVSQNPRHKITKRGQNVTFRCDPISEHNRLYWYRQTLGQGPEFLTYFQNEAQLEKSRLLSDRFSAERPKGSFSTLEIQRTEQGDSAMYLCASSPAGAREPQHFGDGTRLSIL.

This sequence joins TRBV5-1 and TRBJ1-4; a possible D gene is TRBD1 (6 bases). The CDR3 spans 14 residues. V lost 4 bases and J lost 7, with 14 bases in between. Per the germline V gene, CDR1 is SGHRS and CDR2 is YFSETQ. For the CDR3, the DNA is TGCGCCAGCAGCCCGGGGGCCGTCGGTGAAAAACTGTTTTTT. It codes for CASSPGAVGEKLFF.

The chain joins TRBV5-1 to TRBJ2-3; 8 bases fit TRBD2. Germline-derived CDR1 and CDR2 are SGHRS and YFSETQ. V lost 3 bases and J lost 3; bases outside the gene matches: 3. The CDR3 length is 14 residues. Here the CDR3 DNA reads TGCGCCAGCAGCTCAGCGGGAGTGACAGATACGCAGTATTTT. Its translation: CASSSAGVTDTQYF.

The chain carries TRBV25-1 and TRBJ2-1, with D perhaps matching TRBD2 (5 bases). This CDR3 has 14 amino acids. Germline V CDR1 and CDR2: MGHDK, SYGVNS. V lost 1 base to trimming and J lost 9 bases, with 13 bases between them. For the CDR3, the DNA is TGTGCCAGCAGTGAATTAGAGGGCCGTACTGAGCAGTTCTTC. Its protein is CASSELEGRTEQFF.

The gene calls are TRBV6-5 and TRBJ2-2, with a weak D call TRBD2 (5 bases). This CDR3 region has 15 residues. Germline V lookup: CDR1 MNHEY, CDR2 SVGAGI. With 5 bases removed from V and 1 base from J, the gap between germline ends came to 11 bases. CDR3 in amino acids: CASSKRTLNTGELFF. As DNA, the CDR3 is TGTGCCAGCAGTAAAAGGACTCTGAACACCGGGGAGCTGTTTTTT.

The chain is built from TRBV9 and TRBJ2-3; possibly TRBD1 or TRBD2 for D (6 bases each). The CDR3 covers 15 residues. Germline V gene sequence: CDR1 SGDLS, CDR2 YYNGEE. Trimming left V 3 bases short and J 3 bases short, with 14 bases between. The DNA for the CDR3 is TGTGCCAGCAGCGAAGAGGGGGGCTCAACAGATACGCAGTATTTT. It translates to CASSEEGGSTDTQYF.

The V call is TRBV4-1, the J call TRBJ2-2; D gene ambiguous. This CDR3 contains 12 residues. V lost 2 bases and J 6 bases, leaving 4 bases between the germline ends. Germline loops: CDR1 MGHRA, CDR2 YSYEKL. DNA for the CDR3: TGCGCCAGCAGCCAACTCTCCGGGGAGCTGTTTTTT. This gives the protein CASSQLSGELFF.

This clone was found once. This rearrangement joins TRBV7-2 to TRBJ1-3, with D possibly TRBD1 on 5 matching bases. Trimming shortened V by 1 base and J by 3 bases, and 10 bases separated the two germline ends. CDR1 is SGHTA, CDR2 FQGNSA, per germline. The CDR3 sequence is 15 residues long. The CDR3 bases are TGTGCCAGCAGCTTAGGGGGCTCGAGTGGAAACACCATATATTTT. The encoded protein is CASSLGGSSGNTIYF.

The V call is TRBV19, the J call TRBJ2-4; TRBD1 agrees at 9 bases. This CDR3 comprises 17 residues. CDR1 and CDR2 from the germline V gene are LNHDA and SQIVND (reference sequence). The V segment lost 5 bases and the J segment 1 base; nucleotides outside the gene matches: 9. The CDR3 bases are TGTGCCAGTAGTGCCCAAGGGACAGGGATGGCCAAAAACATTCAGTACTTC. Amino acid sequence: CASSAQGTGMAKNIQYF.

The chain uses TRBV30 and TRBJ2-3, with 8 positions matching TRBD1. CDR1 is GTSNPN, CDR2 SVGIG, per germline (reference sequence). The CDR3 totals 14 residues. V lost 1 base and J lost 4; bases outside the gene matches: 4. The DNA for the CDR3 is TGTGCCTGGAGTGAACAGGGGGGCGCAGATACGCAGTATTTT. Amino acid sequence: CAWSEQGGADTQYF.

The CDR3 loop reads CASSLGGPLNEKLFF. CDR3 coding DNA: TGTGCCAGCAGCTTAGGGGGACCGTTAAATGAAAAACTGTTTTTT. This rearrangement joins TRBV13 to TRBJ1-4, with a tentative D call TRBD1 (5 bases). CDR3 length: 15 amino acids. The V gene lost 0 bases and the J gene lost 5 bases, with 10 bases spanning the gap. Germline V gives CDR1 PRHDT, CDR2 FYEKMQ (reference sequence).

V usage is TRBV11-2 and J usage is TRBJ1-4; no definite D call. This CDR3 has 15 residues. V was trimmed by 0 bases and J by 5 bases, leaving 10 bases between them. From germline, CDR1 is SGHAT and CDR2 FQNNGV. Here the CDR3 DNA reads TGTGCCAGCAGCTTAGACGCAGGAGGGAATGAAAAACTGTTTTTT. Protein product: CASSLDAGGNEKLFF.

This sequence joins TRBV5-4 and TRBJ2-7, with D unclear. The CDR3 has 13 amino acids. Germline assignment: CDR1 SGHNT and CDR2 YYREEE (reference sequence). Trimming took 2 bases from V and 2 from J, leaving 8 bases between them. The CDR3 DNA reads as TGTGCCAGCAGCTTAAACACGGCCTACGAGCAGTACTTC. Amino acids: CASSLNTAYEQYF.

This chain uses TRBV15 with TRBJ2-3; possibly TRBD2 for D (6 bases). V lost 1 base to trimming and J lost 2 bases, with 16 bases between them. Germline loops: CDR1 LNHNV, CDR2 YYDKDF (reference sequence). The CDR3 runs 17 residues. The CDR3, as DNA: TGTGCCACCAGCAGAGCTTGGGGGAGGAGGACCACAGATACGCAGTATTTT. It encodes CATSRAWGRRTTDTQYF.

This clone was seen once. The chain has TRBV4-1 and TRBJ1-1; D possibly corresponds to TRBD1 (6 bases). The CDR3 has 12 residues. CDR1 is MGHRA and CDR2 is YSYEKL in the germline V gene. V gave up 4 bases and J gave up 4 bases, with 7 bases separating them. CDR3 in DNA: TGCGCCAGCAGCCCGACAGGCACTGAAGCTTTCTTT. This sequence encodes CASSPTGTEAFF.

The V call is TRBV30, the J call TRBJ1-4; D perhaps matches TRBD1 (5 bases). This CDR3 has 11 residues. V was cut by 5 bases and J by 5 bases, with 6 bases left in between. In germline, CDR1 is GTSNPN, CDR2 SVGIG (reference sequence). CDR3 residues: CAWQGNEKLFF. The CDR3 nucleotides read TGTGCCTGGCAGGGAAATGAAAAACTGTTTTTT.

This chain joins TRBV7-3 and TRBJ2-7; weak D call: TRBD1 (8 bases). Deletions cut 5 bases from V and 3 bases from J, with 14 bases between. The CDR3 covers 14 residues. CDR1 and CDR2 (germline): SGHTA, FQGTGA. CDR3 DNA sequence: TGTGCCAGCAGCACACAGGGGGGGAGCTACGAGCAGTACTTC. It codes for CASSTQGGSYEQYF.

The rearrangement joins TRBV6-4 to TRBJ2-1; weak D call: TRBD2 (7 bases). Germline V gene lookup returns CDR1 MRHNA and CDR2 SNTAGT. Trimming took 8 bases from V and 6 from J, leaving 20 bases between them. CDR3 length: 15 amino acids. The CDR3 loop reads CASGQTPGGPNEQFF. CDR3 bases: TGTGCCAGCGGGCAGACTCCCGGGGGGCCCAATGAGCAGTTCTTC.

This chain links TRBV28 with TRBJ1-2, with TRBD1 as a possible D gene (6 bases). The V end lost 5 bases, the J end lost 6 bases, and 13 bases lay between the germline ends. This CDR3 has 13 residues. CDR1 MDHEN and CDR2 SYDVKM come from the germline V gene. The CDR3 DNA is TGTGCCAGCAGTCACGGGACAATGGATGGCTACACCTTC. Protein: CASSHGTMDGYTF.

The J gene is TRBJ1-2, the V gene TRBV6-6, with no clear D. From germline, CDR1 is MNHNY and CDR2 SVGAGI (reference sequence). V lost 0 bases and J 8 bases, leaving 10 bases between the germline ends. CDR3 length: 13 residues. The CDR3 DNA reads TGTGCCAGCAGTTACTCTCAGTACGGGGGCTACACCTTC. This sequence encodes CASSYSQYGGYTF.